These 27 T cell receptor beta chains originate from one sample sequenced in a study of blood T cell repertoires in COVID-19. Here immunoSEQ multiplex PCR was the method, and the copy in TCRdb shows in-frame clones only, minus some. The table records about 320,000 clones, more than 70% of them present only once. Source material: peripheral blood. These receptors all stem from a woman aged 50 to 65 with acute or convalescent COVID-19.

The V and J genes are TRBV11-2 and TRBJ2-1; no definite D call. Trimming shortened V by 2 bases and J by 6 bases, and 5 bases separated the two germline ends. CDR1 and CDR2 (germline): SGHAT, FQNNGV. The CDR3 is made up of 12 amino acids. The CDR3 coding sequence is TGTGCCAGCAGCTTATACGGCAATGAGCAGTTCTTC. Translated: CASSLYGNEQFF.

This clone has just one count. V is TRBV27 and J is TRBJ1-5; possibly TRBD1 for D (6 bases). Trimming cost V 1 base and J 3 bases, with 10 bases left between them. The germline V gene has CDR1 MNHEY and CDR2 SMNVEV (reference sequence). CDR3 length: 15 residues. The CDR3 here is CASSLWAGDNQPQHF. CDR3 nucleotides: TGTGCCAGCAGTTTATGGGCAGGGGACAATCAGCCCCAGCATTTT.

This clone occurred a few times. The chain recombines TRBV3-1 (or the pseudogene TRBV3-2) with TRBJ2-6, with 11 bases that match TRBD1. CDR3 length: 16 amino acids. CDR1 and CDR2 from the germline V gene are LGHDT and YNNKEL (reference sequence). After removal of 3 bases from V and 4 bases from J, the junction contained 2 bases not matched to a gene. The CDR3 region is CASSQDRGQGANVLTF. Here the CDR3 DNA reads TGTGCCAGCAGCCAGGACAGGGGGCAAGGGGCCAACGTCCTGACTTTC.

This chain connects TRBV29-1 to TRBJ2-5; weak D call: TRBD1 (5 bases). This CDR3 has 11 amino acids. The ends were cut back, 7 bases at V and 2 bases at J, with 8 bases in the middle. CDR1 is SQVTM, CDR2 ANQGSEA, per germline. The CDR3 region has the DNA TGCAGCGCCAGACAGCAAGAGACCCAGTACTTC. This encodes CSARQQETQYF. The variable domain in full, with the rest retrieved from reference TRBV29-1 and TRBJ2-5, is SAVISQKPSRDICQRGTSLTIQCQVDSQVTMMFWYRQQPGQSLTLIATANQGSEATYESGFVIDKFPISRPNLTFSTLTVSNMSPEDSSIYLCSARQQETQYFGPGTRLLVL.

This sequence joins TRBV27 and TRBJ2-3, with a tentative D call TRBD2 (6 bases). CDR1 is MNHEY, CDR2 SMNVEV, per germline (reference sequence). This CDR3 is built from 14 residues. V lost 3 bases, J lost 4 bases, and 11 bases lay in between. In nucleotides, the CDR3 is TGTGCCAGCAGTTTTCGGGAGTCAGCAGATACGCAGTATTTT. Its protein is CASSFRESADTQYF.

The rearrangement uses TRBV18 and TRBJ1-1, with D possibly matching TRBD1 (5 bases). Germline loops: CDR1 KGHSH, CDR2 LQKENI. CDR3 length: 14 residues. Trimming took 3 bases from V and 1 from J, leaving 9 bases between them. CDR3 amino acids: CASSPQGSNTEAFF. The CDR3 DNA sequence: TGTGCCAGCTCACCCCAGGGATCGAACACTGAAGCTTTCTTT. Looking up the rest from reference TRBV18 and TRBJ1-1 gives the full variable domain: NAGVMQNPRHLVRRRGQEARLRCSPMKGHSHVYWYRQLPEEGLKFMVYLQKENIIDESGMPKERFSAEFPKEGPSILRIQQVVRGDSAAYFCASSPQGSNTEAFFGQGTRLTVV.

This clone was seen a single time. The gene calls are TRBV11-3 and TRBJ1-1; 9 positions match TRBD1. The CDR3 spans 13 residues. V shed 6 bases, J shed 12 bases, and the junction held 11 bases outside the gene matches. Per germline, CDR1 SGHNT and CDR2 YENEEA. The CDR3 region is CASRGQGRAQTFF. For the CDR3, the DNA is TGTGCCAGCAGGGGACAGGGACGGGCACAAACTTTCTTT.

This rearrangement joins TRBV12-3 or TRBV12-4 to TRBJ2-2, with a possible D match to TRBD2 (5 bases). Trimming pared 1 base from V and 6 bases from J, leaving 6 bases between. CDR3 size: 13 residues. CDR3 DNA: TGTGCCAGCAGTTTAGGAGGGCCCGGGGAGCTGTTTTTT. This translates into CASSLGGPGELFF.

The chain recombines TRBV15 with TRBJ1-2, with unresolved D. Looked up from germline, CDR1 is LNHNV and CDR2 is YYDKDF (reference sequence). The CDR3 spans 14 residues. With 5 bases removed from V and 7 bases from J, the gap between germline ends came to 17 bases. CDR3 sequence (DNA): TGTGCCACCAGCGCCGGGAACCCCGTTGGTGGCTACACCTTC. Translating it yields CATSAGNPVGGYTF.

This sequence joins TRBV5-6 and TRBJ2-2; TRBD2 matches 8 bases. CDR1 and CDR2 (germline): SGHDT, YYEEEE. Germline trimming cut 2 bases from V and 3 bases from J; bases unmatched to any gene: 3. This CDR3 comprises 15 residues. The chain's CDR3 is CASSLAGADTGELFF. As DNA, the CDR3 is TGTGCCAGCAGCTTAGCGGGAGCGGACACCGGGGAGCTGTTTTTT.

The genes are TRBV28 and TRBJ2-3; 7 bases fit TRBD2. CDR1 is MDHEN and CDR2 is SYDVKM in the germline V gene. The V and J ends lost 3 bases and 0 bases, in that order; junction bases with no gene match: 9. The CDR3 is 17 residues long. The CDR3 DNA sequence: TGTGCCAGCAGTTTTTCCGGCCTAGCGGCTAGCACAGATACGCAGTATTTT. Translation gives CASSFSGLAASTDTQYF.

The chain has TRBV3-1 (or the pseudogene TRBV3-2) and TRBJ1-1; a weak D match, TRBD1 (5 bases). The V end was cut by 2 bases, the J end by 1 base, with 5 bases between. This CDR3 has 13 amino acids. CDR1 and CDR2 (germline): LGHDT, YNNKEL (reference sequence). The CDR3 DNA follows: TGTGCCAGCAGCCAAACAGGGAACACTGAAGCTTTCTTT. This codes for CASSQTGNTEAFF.

The chain combines TRBV28 with TRBJ1-5, with 9 bases fitting TRBD1. V was clipped by 3 bases and J by 4 bases; unmatched bases: 4. Germline loops: CDR1 MDHEN, CDR2 SYDVKM. CDR3 length: 15 residues. DNA for the CDR3: TGTGCCAGCAGTTTCGACAGGGGGAAAAATCAGCCCCAGCATTTT. Its translation: CASSFDRGKNQPQHF.

The chain carries TRBV6-2 or TRBV6-3 and TRBJ1-2, with a tentative D call TRBD1 (6 bases). CDR1 MNHEY and CDR2 SVGEGT come from the germline V gene. CDR3 length: 13 amino acids. V lost 4 bases, J lost 2 bases, and 8 bases lay in between. The CDR3 nucleotides read TGTGCCAGCAGTTGGGGACAAAACTATGGCTACACCTTC. Protein product: CASSWGQNYGYTF.

The genes are TRBV27 and TRBJ1-1; D is ambiguous. The CDR3 totals 15 residues. The germline gives CDR1 MNHEY, CDR2 SMNVEV (reference sequence). V was pared by 3 bases and J by 5 bases, with 16 bases between. CDR3 protein: CASSLFGRFGTEAFF. CDR3 DNA sequence: TGTGCCAGCAGTTTGTTCGGCAGGTTTGGAACTGAAGCTTTCTTT.

This clone was observed a handful of times. This CDR3 is CASSDSWSSKNNEQFF. The CDR3 coding sequence is TGTGCCAGCAGTGACTCGTGGAGCTCTAAAAACAATGAGCAGTTCTTC. V usage is TRBV6-4 and J usage is TRBJ2-1; D unresolved. The V and J ends lost 0 bases and 5 bases respectively, with 14 bases between them. This CDR3 has 16 residues. Germline CDR1 MRHNA, CDR2 SNTAGT.

The chain recombines TRBV7-2 with TRBJ2-7; a weak D match, TRBD2 (5 bases). Trimming cost V 3 bases and J 0 bases, with 12 bases left between them. There are 15 residues in the CDR3. Germline V gene sequence: CDR1 SGHTA, CDR2 FQGNSA. CDR3 amino acids: CASSLAGLSSYEQYF. The CDR3 DNA is TGTGCCAGCAGCTTGGCGGGCCTCAGCTCCTACGAGCAGTACTTC. The variable domain in full, with the rest retrieved from reference TRBV7-2 and TRBJ2-7, is GAGVSQSPSNKVTEKGKDVELRCDPISGHTALYWYRQSLGQGLEFLIYFQGNSAPDKSGLPSDRFSAERTGGSVSTLTIQRTQQEDSAVYLCASSLAGLSSYEQYFGPGTRLTVT.

This chain's CDR3 is CASSDRGSSGANVLTF. CDR3 in DNA: TGTGCCAGCAGTGACAGGGGGAGCTCTGGGGCCAACGTCCTGACTTTC. The chain links TRBV5-8 to TRBJ2-6; TRBD1 aligns across 9 bases. Germline V gives CDR1 SGHTS, CDR2 YDEGEE. J was trimmed by 0 bases and V by 5 bases; bases with no gene match: 3. The CDR3 runs to 16 residues.

This chain connects TRBV6-5 to TRBJ1-4, with D tentatively TRBD1 (5 bases). V was cut by 6 bases and J by 5 bases, with 13 bases left in between. The CDR3 runs to 14 residues. CDR1 is MNHEY, CDR2 SVGAGI, per germline. The chain's CDR3 is CASRATASNEKLFF. The CDR3 nucleotides are TGTGCCAGCAGGGCGACAGCGAGCAATGAAAAACTGTTTTTT.

The chain joins TRBV5-4 to TRBJ2-7; 12 bases are shared with TRBD2. This CDR3 is 15 amino acids long. The germline V gene has CDR1 SGHNT and CDR2 YYREEE (reference sequence). J was trimmed by 6 bases and V by 4 bases; bases with no gene match: 8. DNA of the CDR3: TGTGCCAGCAGCCCTAGCGGGAGGGCCCTCTTCGAGCAGTACTTC. As protein: CASSPSGRALFEQYF.

This sequence joins TRBV5-8 and TRBJ2-7; D remains ambiguous. V lost 0 bases to trimming and J lost 2 bases, with 9 bases between them. The CDR3 is 14 residues long. Germline CDR1 reads SGHTS; CDR2 reads YDEGEE. CDR3 amino acids: CASSLANRAYEQYF. The CDR3 DNA is TGTGCCAGCAGCTTGGCCAACAGAGCCTACGAGCAGTACTTC.

CDR3 sequence: CASSASVKETQYF. Written as DNA, the CDR3 is TGTGCCAGCAGCGCTAGCGTCAAAGAGACCCAGTACTTC. The chain joins TRBV9 to TRBJ2-5; TRBD2 might be the D (6 bases). V shed 3 bases and J shed 3 bases, with 9 bases lying between them. The CDR3 contains 13 residues. CDR1 and CDR2 (germline): SGDLS, YYNGEE.

This rearrangement joins TRBV28 to TRBJ2-3, with D possibly matching TRBD2 (6 bases). The germline V gene encodes CDR1 MDHEN and CDR2 SYDVKM. CDR3 size: 17 residues. V was pared by 5 bases and J by 4 bases, with 22 bases between. The CDR3 DNA sequence: TGTGCCAGCAGTCCCCAATCACTAGCAGTGCGGCCAGATACGCAGTATTTT. This codes for CASSPQSLAVRPDTQYF.

There are a few counts of this clone. The chain recombines TRBV30 with TRBJ2-3, with 12 bases that match TRBD2. This CDR3 has 20 residues. In germline, CDR1 is GTSNPN, CDR2 SVGIG (reference sequence). The V and J ends lost 4 bases and 2 bases, in that order; junction bases with no gene match: 19. CDR3 in DNA: TGTGCCTGGAAGATACCCGGACTAGCGGGATTTGGATCAAACACAGATACGCAGTATTTT. Translated: CAWKIPGLAGFGSNTDTQYF. The full variable domain, in which reference TRBV30 and TRBJ2-3 provide the parts outside the CDR3, is SQTIHQWPATLVQPVGSPLSLECTVEGTSNPNLYWYRQAAGRGLQLLFYSVGIGQISSEVPQNLSASRPQDRQFILSSKKLLLSDSGFYLCAWKIPGLAGFGSNTDTQYFGPGTRLTVL.

CDR3 in DNA: TGTGCCAGCAGCGTAGGCCCGGGGAACACTGAAGCTTTCTTT. Translating gives CASSVGPGNTEAFF. The rearrangement joins TRBV9 to TRBJ1-1; D is uncertain. This CDR3 region has 14 residues. V gave up 0 bases and J gave up 1 base, with 7 bases separating them. The germline V gene encodes CDR1 SGDLS and CDR2 YYNGEE.

The V gene is TRBV28, the J gene TRBJ1-2; unclear D gene. CDR1 and CDR2 (germline): MDHEN, SYDVKM. The V and J ends lost 5 bases and 8 bases respectively, with 18 bases between them. The CDR3 covers 14 residues. The CDR3 here is CASSTDWGLGGYTF. CDR3 in DNA: TGTGCCAGCAGTACGGACTGGGGATTAGGGGGCTACACCTTC.

The CDR3 DNA reads as TGTGCCAGTAGCCCTGCGGGGACTACTTCCTACGAGCAGTACTTC. This encodes CASSPAGTTSYEQYF. V and J are TRBV19 and TRBJ2-7; 7 bases are a match to TRBD2. The CDR3 totals 15 residues. Germline CDR1 is LNHDA and CDR2 is SQIVND (reference sequence). The trim removed 6 bases at V and 1 base at J, leaving 9 bases unmatched.